Following are 18 T cell receptor beta chains from one sample sequenced in a study of T-cell memory formation after mild COVID-19. TCRdb re-called the 5' RACE reads through MiXCR, storing one row per CDR3 protein. Altogether roughly 130,000 distinct CDR3 sequences are present, approximately 5.9% being singletons, with the ten largest covering approximately 2.1%. The material sequenced was PBMCs or a T cell subset sorted from them (not recorded which). The receptor set was obtained from an adult woman who had mild COVID-19 (a few samples of this study predate the infection). Cell type and time point are not known.

This clonotype was observed many times. The chain has TRBV5-6 and TRBJ2-7, with 12 bases identical to TRBD2. CDR3 length: 15 residues. The V and J ends lost 0 bases and 2 bases, in that order; junction bases with no gene match: 0. CDR1 SGHDT and CDR2 YYEEEE come from the germline V gene. The CDR3 is CASSLGLAGAYEQYF. The CDR3 bases are TGTGCCAGCAGCTTGGGACTAGCGGGGGCCTACGAGCAGTACTTC.

This clonotype was seen a handful of times. The chain carries TRBV6-5 and TRBJ1-2; possible D gene TRBD1, 6 bases. Germline assignment: CDR1 MNHEY and CDR2 SVGAGI. This CDR3 comprises 13 residues. The V end was cut by 6 bases, the J end by 4 bases, with 12 bases between. The CDR3 coding sequence is TGTGCCAGCAGCAAAACAGGGCTCTATGGCTACACCTTC. Translation gives CASSKTGLYGYTF.

Only a few counts were recorded for this clonotype. The CDR3 protein is CASSETSGANNEQFF. As DNA, the CDR3 is TGTGCCAGCAGCGAGACTAGCGGGGCAAACAATGAGCAGTTCTTC. The genes are TRBV5-4 and TRBJ2-1; 11 bases align to TRBD2. Germline V gives CDR1 SGHNT, CDR2 YYREEE (reference sequence). The CDR3 consists of 15 residues. V gave up 4 bases and J gave up 5 bases; unmatched junction bases: 5.

This clonotype was recorded at least ten times. The chain couples TRBV5-1 to TRBJ2-2; 7 bases are a match to TRBD1. Germline CDR1 is SGHRS and CDR2 is YFSETQ. The CDR3 is 16 residues long. With V trimmed by 4 bases and J by 1 base, 7 bases remained unmatched. In nucleotides, the CDR3 is TGCGCCAGCAGCCAAAGACAGGGTTTGAACACCGGGGAGCTGTTTTTT. It codes for CASSQRQGLNTGELFF.

The table lists this clonotype with many counts. The V call is TRBV7-3, the J call TRBJ2-7; D uncertain. V gave up 2 bases and J gave up 6 bases, with 14 bases separating them. Germline V lookup: CDR1 SGHTA, CDR2 FQGTGA. The CDR3 runs 14 residues. CDR3 coding DNA: TGTGCCAGCAGCTTAGGAGCTTGGTCGGGCGAGCAGTACTTC. Translated, it gives CASSLGAWSGEQYF.

V usage is TRBV5-1 and J usage is TRBJ1-2; D may be TRBD1 (6 bases). Germline assignment: CDR1 SGHRS and CDR2 YFSETQ. The V gene lost 0 bases and the J gene lost 3 bases, with 9 bases spanning the gap. The CDR3 has 14 residues. The CDR3 is CASSLGYRDYGYTF. CDR3 coding DNA: TGCGCCAGCAGCTTGGGGTACAGGGACTATGGCTACACCTTC.

This chain joins TRBV5-1 and TRBJ2-1, with 9 bases identical to TRBD2. After removal of 5 bases from V and 3 bases from J, the junction contained 9 bases not matched to a gene. CDR3 size: 16 residues. Germline lookup yields CDR1 SGHRS and CDR2 YFSETQ. The chain's CDR3 is CASRPRTSDYYNEQFF. The CDR3 coding sequence is TGCGCCAGCAGACCTAGGACTAGCGACTACTACAATGAGCAGTTCTTC.

V and J are TRBV29-1 and TRBJ2-3, with 8 nucleotides matching TRBD2. Germline loops: CDR1 SQVTM, CDR2 ANQGSEA. Losses at the gene ends were 5 bases for V and 5 bases for J; bases not matched to a gene: 0. This CDR3 spans 11 amino acids. The CDR3 loop reads CSVRGGDTQYF. Here the CDR3 DNA reads TGCAGCGTTCGGGGGGGAGATACGCAGTATTTT.

The rearrangement links TRBV20-1 to TRBJ2-2, with 11 bases that match TRBD2. Germline lookup yields CDR1 DFQATT and CDR2 SNEGSKA (reference sequence). V gave up 6 bases and J gave up 7 bases; unmatched junction bases: 7. The CDR3 is 14 amino acids. CDR3 nucleotide sequence: TGCAGTGCCTTAGCGGGAGGGGGCGACGGGGAGCTGTTTTTT. As protein: CSALAGGGDGELFF.

The chain employs TRBV9 and TRBJ2-2; the D is unclear. CDR1 SGDLS and CDR2 YYNGEE come from the germline V gene. The V end lost 3 bases, the J end lost 9 bases, and 15 bases lay between the germline ends. The CDR3 runs 14 residues. The CDR3 loop reads CASSARGPSRELFF. The CDR3 DNA sequence: TGTGCCAGCAGCGCTCGAGGACCCAGCAGGGAGCTGTTTTTT.

This clonotype was seen ten or more times. This chain uses TRBV5-1 with TRBJ1-1; D not resolved. This CDR3 region has 14 residues. V lost 4 bases, J lost 0 bases, and 10 bases lay in between. CDR1 and CDR2 (germline): SGHRS, YFSETQ. In DNA, the CDR3 is TGCGCCAGCAGCCCCTTGGACTTGAACACTGAAGCTTTCTTT. It encodes CASSPLDLNTEAFF.

About this clonotype: The junction and the germline gene differ at one end; a read error may be behind it. The J gene is TRBJ2-6, the V gene TRBV7-7; perhaps D is TRBD1 or TRBD2 (5 bases each). From germline, CDR1 is SSHAT and CDR2 FNYEAQ (reference sequence). The CDR3 runs to 20 residues. The CDR3 sequence: CASSSIRPGRFGEGANVLTF. CDR3 DNA sequence: TGTGCTAGCAGCTCAATTAGGCCGGGACGGTTCGGAGAAGGGGCCAACGTCCTGACTTTC.

This clonotype has at least ten counts. The chain links TRBV7-6 to TRBJ2-1; 12 bases line up with TRBD2. Germline CDR1 SGHVS, CDR2 FNYEAQ. The CDR3 length is 17 residues. With V trimmed by 3 bases and J by 7 bases, 10 bases remained unmatched. CDR3 region: CASSLSTSGGTRNEQFF. CDR3 bases: TGTGCCAGCAGCTTGAGTACTAGCGGGGGGACGAGGAATGAGCAGTTCTTC.

This clonotype was counted a few times. The chain carries TRBV7-2 and TRBJ1-4, with D possibly TRBD1 on 5 matching bases. The V end was cut by 0 bases, the J end by 7 bases, with 18 bases between. CDR3 size: 17 residues. Germline V gives CDR1 SGHTA, CDR2 FQGNSA. The chain's CDR3 is CASSLASGRVRGEKLFF. CDR3 bases: TGTGCCAGCAGCTTAGCTTCCGGCAGGGTTCGGGGTGAAAAACTGTTTTTT.

The chain employs TRBV18 and TRBJ1-4, with 7 nucleotides matching TRBD1. The germline V gene encodes CDR1 KGHSH and CDR2 LQKENI. V was clipped by 4 bases and J by 6 bases; unmatched bases: 8. The CDR3 is made up of 15 amino acids. In nucleotides, the CDR3 is TGTGCCAGCTCACTGAAACAGGGGATCGATGAAAAACTGTTTTTT. Protein sequence: CASSLKQGIDEKLFF.

The CDR3 region is CASSFLLAGAGTDTQYF. Here the CDR3 DNA reads TGCGCCAGCAGCTTTTTGCTAGCGGGAGCTGGCACAGATACGCAGTATTTT. V usage is TRBV5-1 and J usage is TRBJ2-3; 10 bases fit TRBD2. V was pared by 2 bases and J by 1 base, with 7 bases of the junction left unmatched. The CDR3 is made up of 17 amino acids. Germline V gene sequence: CDR1 SGHRS, CDR2 YFSETQ.

In this sample, this clonotype turned up a few times. This rearrangement joins TRBV4-1 to TRBJ1-4; 7 nucleotides match TRBD1. V lost 2 bases, J lost 4 bases, and 7 bases stayed unmatched. The CDR3 contains 16 residues. Looked up from germline, CDR1 is MGHRA and CDR2 is YSYEKL. As DNA, the CDR3 is TGCGCCAGCAGCCAAAGACAGGGACATATTAATGAAAAACTGTTTTTT. Translated: CASSQRQGHINEKLFF.

This chain links TRBV18 with TRBJ1-1; no clear D gene. Germline CDR1 is KGHSH and CDR2 is LQKENI. Trimming took 4 bases from V and 6 from J, leaving 12 bases between them. This CDR3 comprises 13 residues. CDR3 nucleotides: TGTGCCAGCTCACGCGTACGTGAGGCTGAAGCTTTCTTT. Encoded protein: CASSRVREAEAFF.